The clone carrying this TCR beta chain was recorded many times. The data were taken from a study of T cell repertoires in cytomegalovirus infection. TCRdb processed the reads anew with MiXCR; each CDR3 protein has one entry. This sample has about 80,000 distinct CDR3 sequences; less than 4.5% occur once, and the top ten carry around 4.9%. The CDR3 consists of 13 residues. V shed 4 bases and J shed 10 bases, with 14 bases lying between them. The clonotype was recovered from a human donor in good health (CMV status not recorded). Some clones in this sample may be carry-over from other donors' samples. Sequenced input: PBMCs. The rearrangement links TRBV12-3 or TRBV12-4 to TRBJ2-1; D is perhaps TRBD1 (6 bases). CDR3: CASSSRARGEQFF. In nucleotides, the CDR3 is TGTGCCAGCAGTTCGAGAGCGAGGGGGGAGCAGTTCTTC.